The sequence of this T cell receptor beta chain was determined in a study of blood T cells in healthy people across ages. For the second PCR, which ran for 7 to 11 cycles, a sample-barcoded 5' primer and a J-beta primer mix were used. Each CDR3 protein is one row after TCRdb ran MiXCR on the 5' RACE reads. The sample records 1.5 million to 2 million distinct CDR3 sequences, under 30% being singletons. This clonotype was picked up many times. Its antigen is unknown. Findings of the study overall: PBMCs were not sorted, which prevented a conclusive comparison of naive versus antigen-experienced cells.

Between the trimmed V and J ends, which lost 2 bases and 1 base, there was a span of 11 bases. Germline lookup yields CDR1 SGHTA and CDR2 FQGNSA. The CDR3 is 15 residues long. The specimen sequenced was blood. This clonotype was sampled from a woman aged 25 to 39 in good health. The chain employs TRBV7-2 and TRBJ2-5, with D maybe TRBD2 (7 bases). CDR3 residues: CASSLFGGPQETQYF. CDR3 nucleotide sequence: TGTGCCAGCAGCTTATTCGGGGGGCCCCAAGAGACCCAGTACTTC.